This T cell receptor (beta chain) comes out of a study of graft-versus-host responses after intestinal transplantation. Across the study: The whole recipient group had anti-thymocyte globulin induction followed by tacrolimus and steroids for around three years.

Looked up from germline, CDR1 is SGHDN and CDR2 is FVKESK. The J segment lost 4 bases and the V segment lost 4 bases, leaving 1 base of the junction unmatched. The CDR3 is made up of 12 amino acids. Study-wide findings and caveats: Recipient marrow showed GvH clones, some seen first in ileum or blood.

Turning to this clone: Antigen: not known.

The method was immunoSEQ multiplex PCR; TCRdb's version includes in-frame clones alone and lacks a portion of them. The sample includes more than 65,000 clones, roughly 87% of them seen just once. This receptor was taken from a human donor who received an intestinal transplant. The sample here was unstimulated CD8+ T cells sorted from spleen or lymph node cells, taken before intestinal transplant. The chain links TRBV14 to TRBJ2-7; 7 nucleotides agree with TRBD2. DNA of the CDR3: TGTGCCAGCAGCCGGGGGGGATACGAGCAGTACTTC. Amino acids: CASSRGGYEQYF. The full variable domain, rest sourced from reference TRBV14 and TRBJ2-7, is EAGVTQFPSHSVIEKGQTVTLRCDPISGHDNLYWYRRVMGKEIKFLLHFVKESKQDESGMPNNRFLAERTGGTYSTLKVQPAELEDSGVYFCASSRGGYEQYFGPGTRLTVT.